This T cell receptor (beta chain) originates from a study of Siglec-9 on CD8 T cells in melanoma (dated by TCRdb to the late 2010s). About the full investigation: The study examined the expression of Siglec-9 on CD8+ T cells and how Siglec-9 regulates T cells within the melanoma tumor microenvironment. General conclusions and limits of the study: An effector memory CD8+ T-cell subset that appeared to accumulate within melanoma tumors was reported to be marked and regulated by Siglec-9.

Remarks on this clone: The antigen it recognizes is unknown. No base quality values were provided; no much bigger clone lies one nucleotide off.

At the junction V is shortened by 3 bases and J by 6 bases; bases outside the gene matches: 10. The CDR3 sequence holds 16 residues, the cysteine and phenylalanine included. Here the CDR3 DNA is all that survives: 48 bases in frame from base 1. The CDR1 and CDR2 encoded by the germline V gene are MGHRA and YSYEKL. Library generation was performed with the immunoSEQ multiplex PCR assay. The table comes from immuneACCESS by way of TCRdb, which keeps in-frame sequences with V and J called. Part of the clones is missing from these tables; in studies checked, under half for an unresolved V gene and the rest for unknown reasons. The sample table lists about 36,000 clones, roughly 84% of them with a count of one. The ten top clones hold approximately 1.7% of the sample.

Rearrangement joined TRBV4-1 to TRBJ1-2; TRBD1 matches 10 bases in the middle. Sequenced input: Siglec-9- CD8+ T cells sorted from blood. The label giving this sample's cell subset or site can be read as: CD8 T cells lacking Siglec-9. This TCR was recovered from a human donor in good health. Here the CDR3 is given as CASSHHNRDRGHGYTF. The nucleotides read TGCGCCAGCAGCCACCACAACCGGGACAGGGGTCATGGCTACACCTTC.